This TCR beta chain appears in the sequencing data of a study of blood T cell repertoires in COVID-19. This table comes from immunoSEQ multiplex PCR, and its TCRdb copy is limited to in-frame clones, with some not included. The top ten clones hold 7% of a sample with 180,000 or so clones, around 87% of them seen once. V shed 0 bases and J shed 8 bases, with 13 bases lying between them. CDR1 KGHSH and CDR2 LQKENI come from the germline V gene. The CDR3 consists of 15 residues. The material sequenced was peripheral blood. This chain uses TRBV18 with TRBJ1-4; the D is unclear. The TCR comes from an elderly woman in a cohort sampled during active or convalescent COVID-19. CDR3 loop: CASSPPAQDREKLFF. CDR3 bases: TGTGCCAGCTCACCACCGGCTCAGGATAGGGAAAAACTGTTTTTT.